This entry lists 18 T cell receptor beta chains sequenced from one sample in a study of blood T cell repertoires in COVID-19. Here immunoSEQ multiplex PCR was the method, and the copy in TCRdb shows in-frame clones only, minus some. The top ten clones hold approximately 10% of a sample with around 190,000 clones, 80% to 90% of them seen once. Sequenced: peripheral blood. Source of these receptors: a woman aged 40 to 50 with COVID-19, enrolled during active disease.

This chain uses TRBV3-1 (or the pseudogene TRBV3-2) with TRBJ2-2; TRBD1 agrees at 8 bases. The CDR3 sequence is 17 residues long. Per the germline V gene, CDR1 is LGHDT and CDR2 is YNNKEL (reference sequence). With V trimmed by 3 bases and J by 6 bases, 12 bases remained unmatched. CDR3: CASSQTGVPFGPGELFF. The CDR3 DNA sequence: TGTGCCAGCAGCCAGACAGGGGTTCCCTTCGGGCCCGGGGAGCTGTTTTTT.

This clone was counted only a few times. The gene calls are TRBV6-5 and TRBJ1-2; 7 bases map to TRBD1. The CDR3 is 14 amino acids. After removal of 0 bases from V and 5 bases from J, the junction contained 3 bases not matched to a gene. The germline gives CDR1 MNHEY, CDR2 SVGAGI. The CDR3 spells CASSYSTGTYGYTF. Written as DNA, the CDR3 is TGTGCCAGCAGTTACTCGACAGGGACTTATGGCTACACCTTC.

This chain joins TRBV19 and TRBJ1-6; TRBD1 aligns across 9 bases. CDR1 LNHDA and CDR2 SQIVND come from the germline V gene (reference sequence). The junction had 3 bases not matched to a gene; V was cut back by 3 bases and J by 6 bases. The CDR3 is made up of 15 amino acids. CDR3 residues: CASSMRTGVNSPLHF. DNA for the CDR3: TGTGCCAGTAGTATGCGGACAGGGGTTAATTCACCCCTCCACTTT.

About this clone: Other DNA sequences of this sample code for an identical CDR3. J is TRBJ1-2 and V is TRBV3-1 (or the pseudogene TRBV3-2); TRBD1 matches 9 bases. V lost 3 bases to trimming and J lost 4 bases; unmatched junction nucleotides: 0. This CDR3 is 13 amino acids long. In germline, CDR1 is LGHDT, CDR2 YNNKEL (reference sequence). CDR3 sequence reads: CASSQGQGYGYTF. In DNA form, the CDR3 reads TGTGCCAGCAGCCAGGGACAGGGCTATGGCTACACCTTC.

V is TRBV29-1 and J is TRBJ2-2; a weak D match, TRBD2 (6 bases). The CDR3 is 15 amino acids. The ends were cut back, 4 bases at V and 0 bases at J, with 12 bases in the middle. Germline loops: CDR1 SQVTM, CDR2 ANQGSEA. The CDR3 reads CSVGLAISNTGELFF. CDR3 DNA: TGCAGCGTTGGGCTAGCGATTTCGAACACCGGGGAGCTGTTTTTT.

The rearrangement links TRBV7-9 to TRBJ2-2; D is uncertain. The CDR3 loop spans 12 amino acids. Trimming took off 5 bases at V and 5 bases at J, with 6 bases between the two ends. CDR1 is SEHNR and CDR2 is FQNEAQ in the germline V gene (reference sequence). CDR3 coding DNA: TGTGCCAGCAGCCCCCTAACCGGGGAGCTGTTTTTT. Its translation: CASSPLTGELFF.

CDR3 amino acids: CASSFGTRYNSPLHF. CDR3 DNA sequence: TGTGCCAGCAGCTTCGGGACAAGATATAATTCACCCCTCCACTTT. The chain combines TRBV6-6 with TRBJ1-6, with D possibly TRBD1 on 6 matching bases. The CDR3 has 15 amino acids. The V end was cut by 6 bases, the J end by 4 bases, with 13 bases between. Germline CDR1 and CDR2: MNHNY and SVGAGI (reference sequence).

The chain combines TRBV18 with TRBJ2-7; D not resolved. This CDR3 contains 13 residues. Trimming left V 2 bases short and J 2 bases short, with 7 bases between. The germline V gene has CDR1 KGHSH and CDR2 LQKENI. CDR3 sequence: CASSPESTYEQYF. DNA for the CDR3: TGTGCCAGCTCACCAGAGAGTACCTACGAGCAGTACTTC.

The chain employs TRBV28 and TRBJ2-7, with D possibly being TRBD2 (6 bases). This CDR3 contains 14 residues. The germline V gene has CDR1 MDHEN and CDR2 SYDVKM. V was trimmed by 5 bases and J by 2 bases, leaving 13 bases between them. CDR3 in amino acids: CASSLRTNPYEQYF. As DNA, the CDR3 is TGTGCCAGCAGTCTAAGGACTAATCCCTACGAGCAGTACTTC.

At least ten counts were recorded for this clone. Other nucleotide sequences from this sample produce the same CDR3. The chain combines TRBV7-3 with TRBJ2-1; D uncertain. From germline, CDR1 is SGHTA and CDR2 FQGTGA. With 2 bases removed from V and 2 bases from J, the gap between germline ends came to 7 bases. The CDR3 length is 14 residues. The CDR3 DNA reads TGTGCCAGCAGCTTACGCGGAACCTACAATGAGCAGTTCTTC. It specifies CASSLRGTYNEQFF.

The rearrangement uses TRBV14 and TRBJ2-1, with D unresolved. The V end lost 1 base, the J end lost 4 bases, and 5 bases lay between the germline ends. CDR1 is SGHDN and CDR2 is FVKESK in the germline V gene. This CDR3 has 13 residues. CDR3 DNA sequence: TGTGCCAGCAGCCAAGGCTATTACAATGAGCAGTTCTTC. This codes for CASSQGYYNEQFF.

The rearrangement uses TRBV6-5 and TRBJ1-5, with TRBD1 identical over 7 bases. This CDR3 is 13 amino acids long. V lost 8 bases to trimming and J lost 7 bases; unmatched junction nucleotides: 8. Germline V gene sequence: CDR1 MNHEY, CDR2 SVGAGI. Here the CDR3 reads CASGDSLGQPQHF. As DNA, the CDR3 is TGTGCCAGCGGGGACAGCCTCGGGCAGCCCCAGCATTTT.

The chain has TRBV5-1 and TRBJ2-4; D is perhaps TRBD2 (6 bases). V lost 5 bases to trimming and J lost 6 bases, with 9 bases between them. CDR3 size: 12 residues. Germline CDR1 SGHRS, CDR2 YFSETQ. In nucleotides, the CDR3 is TGCGCCAGCAGGGAGGGAGGAAACATTCAGTACTTC. This gives the protein CASREGGNIQYF.

V gene TRBV19 combines with J gene TRBJ2-7; TRBD2 agrees at 10 bases. Trimming took 5 bases from V and 3 from J; bases not matched to a gene: 10. The CDR3 sequence is 16 residues long. Per the germline V gene, CDR1 is LNHDA and CDR2 is SQIVND (reference sequence). The CDR3 region has the DNA TGTGCCAGTAGTTCCCGGGAGTGGACTAGCGGCTACGAGCAGTACTTC. It codes for CASSSREWTSGYEQYF.

The chain joins TRBV5-6 to TRBJ1-5; 9 nucleotides agree with TRBD1. The V gene end was trimmed by 4 bases and the J gene end by 7 bases; junction bases not matched to a gene: 9. The CDR3 extends over 15 amino acids. CDR1 SGHDT and CDR2 YYEEEE come from the germline V gene. The chain's CDR3 is CASSAGTGLGQPQHF. CDR3 sequence (DNA): TGTGCCAGCAGCGCCGGGACAGGGTTGGGGCAGCCCCAGCATTTT.

The chain couples TRBV7-6 to TRBJ1-2, with D possibly being TRBD1 (6 bases). Per the germline V gene, CDR1 is SGHVS and CDR2 is FNYEAQ. This CDR3 is 16 amino acids long. V lost 1 base, J lost 9 bases, and 21 bases lay in between. CDR3 nucleotide sequence: TGTGCCAGCAGCTTAGGAGCCACAGGGCCTGGTATACGCTACACCTTC. It yields the protein CASSLGATGPGIRYTF.

This CDR3 reads CASKQEGLSYEQYF. CDR3 sequence (DNA): TGTGCCAGCAAGCAGGAGGGCCTATCCTACGAGCAGTACTTC. This chain joins TRBV27 and TRBJ2-7; possibly TRBD2 for D (6 bases). V lost 7 bases, J lost 1 base, and 14 bases lay in between. Germline CDR1 is MNHEY and CDR2 is SMNVEV (reference sequence). The CDR3 consists of 14 residues.

This clone was observed a single time. This rearrangement joins TRBV5-5 to TRBJ2-7, with D maybe TRBD1 (6 bases). There are 12 residues in the CDR3. Germline V gives CDR1 SGHKS, CDR2 YYEKEE (reference sequence). The V end was cut by 2 bases, the J end by 5 bases, with 8 bases between. The CDR3 region is CASSLQGHEQYV. The CDR3 region has the DNA TGTGCCAGCAGCTTACAGGGCCACGAGCAGTACGTC.